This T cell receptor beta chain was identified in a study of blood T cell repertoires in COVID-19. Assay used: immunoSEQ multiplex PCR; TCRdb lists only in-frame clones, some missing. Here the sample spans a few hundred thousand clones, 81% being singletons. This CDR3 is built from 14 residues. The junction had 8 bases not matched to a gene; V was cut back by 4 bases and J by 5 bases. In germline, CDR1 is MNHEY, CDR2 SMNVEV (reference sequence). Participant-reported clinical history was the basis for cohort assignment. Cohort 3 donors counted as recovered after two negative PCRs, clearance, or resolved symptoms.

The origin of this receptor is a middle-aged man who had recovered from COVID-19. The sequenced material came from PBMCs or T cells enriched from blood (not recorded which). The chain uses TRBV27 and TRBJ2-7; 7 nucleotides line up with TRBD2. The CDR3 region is CASSSLGGIDEQYF. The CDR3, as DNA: TGTGCCAGCAGTTCCCTGGGGGGGATCGACGAGCAGTACTTC.